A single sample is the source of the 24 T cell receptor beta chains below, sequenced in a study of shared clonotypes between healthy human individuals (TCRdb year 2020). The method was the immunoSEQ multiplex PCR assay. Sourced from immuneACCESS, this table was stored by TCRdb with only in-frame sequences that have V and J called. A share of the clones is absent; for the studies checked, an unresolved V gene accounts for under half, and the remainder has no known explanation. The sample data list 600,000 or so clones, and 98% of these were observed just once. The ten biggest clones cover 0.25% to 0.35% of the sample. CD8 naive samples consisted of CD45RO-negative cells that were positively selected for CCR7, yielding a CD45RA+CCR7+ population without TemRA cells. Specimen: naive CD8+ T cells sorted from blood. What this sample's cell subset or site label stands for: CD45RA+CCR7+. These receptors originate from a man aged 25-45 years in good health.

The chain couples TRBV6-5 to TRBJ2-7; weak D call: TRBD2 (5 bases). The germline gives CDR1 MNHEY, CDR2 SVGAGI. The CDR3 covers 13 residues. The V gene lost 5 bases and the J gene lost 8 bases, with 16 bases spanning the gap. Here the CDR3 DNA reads TGTGCCAGCAGTGCAACTAGAGGCCATCAGCAGTACTTC. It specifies CASSATRGHQQYF.

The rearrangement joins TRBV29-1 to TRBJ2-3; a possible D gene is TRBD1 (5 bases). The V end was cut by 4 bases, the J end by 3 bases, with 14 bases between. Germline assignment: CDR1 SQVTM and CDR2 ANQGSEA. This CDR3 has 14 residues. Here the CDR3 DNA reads TGCAGCGTTGTTGCCAGGGCCGCTACAGATACGCAGTATTTT. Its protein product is CSVVARAATDTQYF.

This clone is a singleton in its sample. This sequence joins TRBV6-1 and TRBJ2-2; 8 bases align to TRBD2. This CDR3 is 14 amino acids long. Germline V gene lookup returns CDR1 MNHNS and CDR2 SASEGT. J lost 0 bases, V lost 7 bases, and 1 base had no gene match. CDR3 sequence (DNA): TGTGCCAGCAAGGGACTAGCGAACACCGGGGAGCTGTTTTTT. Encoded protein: CASKGLANTGELFF.

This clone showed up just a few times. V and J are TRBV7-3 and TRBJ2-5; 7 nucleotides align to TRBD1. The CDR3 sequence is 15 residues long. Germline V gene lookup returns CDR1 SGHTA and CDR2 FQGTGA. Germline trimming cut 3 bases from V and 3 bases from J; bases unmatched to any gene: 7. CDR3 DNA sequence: TGTGCCAGCAGCTTTTTCCCTGGGACAGAAGAGACCCAGTACTTC. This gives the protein CASSFFPGTEETQYF.

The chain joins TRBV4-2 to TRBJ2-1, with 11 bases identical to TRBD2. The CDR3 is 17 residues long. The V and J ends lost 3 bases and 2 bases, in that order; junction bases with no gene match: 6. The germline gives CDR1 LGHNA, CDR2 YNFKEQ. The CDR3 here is CASSQLGTSGTYNEQFF. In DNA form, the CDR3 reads TGTGCCAGCAGCCAGCTAGGGACTAGCGGCACCTACAATGAGCAGTTCTTC.

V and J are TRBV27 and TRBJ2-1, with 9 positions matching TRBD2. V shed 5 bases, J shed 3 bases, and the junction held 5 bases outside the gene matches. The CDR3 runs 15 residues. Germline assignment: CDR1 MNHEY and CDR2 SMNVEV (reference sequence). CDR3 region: CASSPSSGIYNEQFF. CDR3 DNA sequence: TGTGCCAGCAGTCCCTCTAGCGGGATCTACAATGAGCAGTTCTTC.

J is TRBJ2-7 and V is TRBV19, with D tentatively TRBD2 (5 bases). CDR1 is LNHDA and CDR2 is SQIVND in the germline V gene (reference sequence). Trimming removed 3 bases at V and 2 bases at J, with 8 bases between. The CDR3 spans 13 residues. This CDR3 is CASSIDYPYEQYF. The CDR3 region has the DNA TGTGCCAGTAGTATCGACTACCCCTACGAGCAGTACTTC.

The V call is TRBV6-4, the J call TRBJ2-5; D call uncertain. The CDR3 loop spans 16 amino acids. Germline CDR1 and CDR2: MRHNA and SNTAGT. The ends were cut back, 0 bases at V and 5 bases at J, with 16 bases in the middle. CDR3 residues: CASSDSIEVRRETQYF. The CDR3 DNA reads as TGTGCCAGCAGTGACTCCATCGAGGTTAGGCGGGAGACCCAGTACTTC.

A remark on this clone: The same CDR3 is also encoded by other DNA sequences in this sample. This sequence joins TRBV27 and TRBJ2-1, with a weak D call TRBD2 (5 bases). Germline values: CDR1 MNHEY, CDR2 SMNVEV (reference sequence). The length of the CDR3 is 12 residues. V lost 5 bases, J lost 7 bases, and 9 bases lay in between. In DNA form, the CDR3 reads TGTGCCAGCAGTCCACCGGGAAATGAGCAGTTCTTC. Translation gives CASSPPGNEQFF.

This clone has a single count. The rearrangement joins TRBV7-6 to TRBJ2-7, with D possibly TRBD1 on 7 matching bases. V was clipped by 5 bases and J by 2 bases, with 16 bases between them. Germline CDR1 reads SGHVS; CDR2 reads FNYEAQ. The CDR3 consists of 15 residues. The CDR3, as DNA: TGTGCCAGCAGCAGGGGGCTAGCGCAACCCTACGAGCAGTACTTC. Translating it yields CASSRGLAQPYEQYF.

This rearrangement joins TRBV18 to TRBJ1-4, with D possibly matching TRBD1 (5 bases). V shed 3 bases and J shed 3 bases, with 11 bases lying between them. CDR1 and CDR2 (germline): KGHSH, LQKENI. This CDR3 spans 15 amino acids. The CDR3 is CASSPAMGANEKLFF. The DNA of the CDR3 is TGTGCCAGCTCACCCGCAATGGGGGCTAATGAAAAACTGTTTTTT.

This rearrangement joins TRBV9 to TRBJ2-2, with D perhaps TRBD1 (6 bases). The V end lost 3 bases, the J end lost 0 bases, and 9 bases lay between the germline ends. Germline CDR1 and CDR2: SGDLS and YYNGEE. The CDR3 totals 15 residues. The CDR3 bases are TGTGCCAGCAGCGAGCGGACAGCGAACACCGGGGAGCTGTTTTTT. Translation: CASSERTANTGELFF.

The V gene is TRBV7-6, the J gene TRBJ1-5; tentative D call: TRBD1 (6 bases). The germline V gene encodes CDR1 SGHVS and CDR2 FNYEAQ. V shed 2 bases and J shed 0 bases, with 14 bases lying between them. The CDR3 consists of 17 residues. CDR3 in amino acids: CASSLQAAGVSNQPQHF. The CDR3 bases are TGTGCCAGCAGCTTACAAGCGGCAGGGGTTAGCAATCAGCCCCAGCATTTT.

CDR3 in amino acids: CASSFFVDQPQHF. The CDR3 DNA sequence: TGTGCCAGCAGTTTTTTCGTCGATCAGCCCCAGCATTTT. The chain employs TRBV28 and TRBJ1-5; D not certain. CDR1 and CDR2 (germline): MDHEN, SYDVKM. CDR3 length: 13 amino acids. Trimming left V 3 bases short and J 5 bases short, with 8 bases between.

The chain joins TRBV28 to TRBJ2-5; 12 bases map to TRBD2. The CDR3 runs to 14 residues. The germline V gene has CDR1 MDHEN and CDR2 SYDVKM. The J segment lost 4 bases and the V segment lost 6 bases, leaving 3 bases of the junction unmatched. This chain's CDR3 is CASSPGLAGETQYF. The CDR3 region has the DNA TGTGCCAGCAGCCCGGGACTAGCGGGAGAGACCCAGTACTTC.

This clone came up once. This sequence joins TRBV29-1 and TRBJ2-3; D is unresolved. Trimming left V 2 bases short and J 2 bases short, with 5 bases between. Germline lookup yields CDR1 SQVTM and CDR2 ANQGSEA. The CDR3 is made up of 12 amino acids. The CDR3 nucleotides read TGCAGCGTTGAATCACACACAGATACGCAGTATTTT. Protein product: CSVESHTDTQYF.

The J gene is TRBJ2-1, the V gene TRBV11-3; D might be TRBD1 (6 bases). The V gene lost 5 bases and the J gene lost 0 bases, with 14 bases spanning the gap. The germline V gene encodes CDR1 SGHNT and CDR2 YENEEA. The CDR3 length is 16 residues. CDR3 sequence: CASSDAGAPSYNEQFF. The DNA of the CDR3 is TGTGCCAGCAGCGACGCAGGGGCTCCCTCCTACAATGAGCAGTTCTTC.

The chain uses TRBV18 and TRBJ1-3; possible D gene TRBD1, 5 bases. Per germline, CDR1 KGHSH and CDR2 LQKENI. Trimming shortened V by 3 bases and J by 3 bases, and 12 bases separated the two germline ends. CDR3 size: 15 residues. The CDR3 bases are TGTGCCAGCTCACCGCCTACGCAGGGTGGAAACACCATATATTTT. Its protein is CASSPPTQGGNTIYF. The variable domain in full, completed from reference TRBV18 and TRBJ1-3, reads NAGVMQNPRHLVRRRGQEARLRCSPMKGHSHVYWYRQLPEEGLKFMVYLQKENIIDESGMPKERFSAEFPKEGPSILRIQQVVRGDSAAYFCASSPPTQGGNTIYFGEGSWLTVV.

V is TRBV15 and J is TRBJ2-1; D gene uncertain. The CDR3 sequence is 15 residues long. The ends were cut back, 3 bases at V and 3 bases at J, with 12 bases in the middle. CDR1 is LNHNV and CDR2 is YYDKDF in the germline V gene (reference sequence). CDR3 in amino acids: CATSSRTNRYNEQFF. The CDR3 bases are TGTGCCACCAGCAGTCGGACGAATCGCTACAATGAGCAGTTCTTC. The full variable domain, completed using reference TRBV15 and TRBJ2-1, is DAMVIQNPRYQVTQFGKPVTLSCSQTLNHNVMYWYQQKSSQAPKLLFHYYDKDFNNEADTPDNFQSRRPNTSFCFLDIRSPGLGDTAMYLCATSSRTNRYNEQFFGPGTRLTVL.

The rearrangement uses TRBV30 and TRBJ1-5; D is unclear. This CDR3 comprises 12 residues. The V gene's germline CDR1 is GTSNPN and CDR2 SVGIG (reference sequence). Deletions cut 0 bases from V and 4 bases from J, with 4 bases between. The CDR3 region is CAWSVFNQPQHF. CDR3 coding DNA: TGTGCCTGGAGTGTATTTAATCAGCCCCAGCATTTT.

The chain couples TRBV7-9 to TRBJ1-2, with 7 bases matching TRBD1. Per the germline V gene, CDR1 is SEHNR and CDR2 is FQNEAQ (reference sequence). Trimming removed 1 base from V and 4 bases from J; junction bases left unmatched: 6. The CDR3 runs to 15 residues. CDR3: CASSLEDREVYGYTF. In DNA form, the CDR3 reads TGTGCCAGCAGCTTAGAAGACAGGGAAGTCTATGGCTACACCTTC.

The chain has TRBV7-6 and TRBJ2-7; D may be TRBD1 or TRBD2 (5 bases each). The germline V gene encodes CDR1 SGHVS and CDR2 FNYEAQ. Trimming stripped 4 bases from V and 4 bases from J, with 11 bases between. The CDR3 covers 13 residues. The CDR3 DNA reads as TGTGCCAGCAGCTATGGGACGGGGTACGAGCAGTACTTC. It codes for CASSYGTGYEQYF.

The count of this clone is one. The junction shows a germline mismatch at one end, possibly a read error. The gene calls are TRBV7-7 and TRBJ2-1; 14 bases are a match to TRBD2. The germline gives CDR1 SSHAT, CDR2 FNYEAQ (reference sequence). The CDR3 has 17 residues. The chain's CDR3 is CASSVHSGTSGRIEQFF. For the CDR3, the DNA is TGTGCTAGCAGCGTTCATTCCGGGACTAGCGGGAGAATTGAGCAGTTCTTC.

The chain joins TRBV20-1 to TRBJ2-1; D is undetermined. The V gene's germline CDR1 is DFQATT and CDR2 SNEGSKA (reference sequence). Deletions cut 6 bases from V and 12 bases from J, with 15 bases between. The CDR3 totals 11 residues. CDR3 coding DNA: TGCAGTGCCTCAGCCGGTATGCTGCAGTTCTTC. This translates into CSASAGMLQFF.